This T cell receptor beta chain was recorded in a study of T-cell memory formation after mild COVID-19. For this clonotype: Its antigen is not identified.

5'RACE with constant-segment primers built TCRalpha and TCRbeta cDNA libraries with UMIs. TCRdb passed the 5' RACE reads through MiXCR, listing each CDR3 protein once. This sample has hundreds of thousands of distinct CDR3 sequences, with around 25% found just once. Study results and limitations: A balance of CD4 and CD8 characterized clones contracting day 15 to 85, whereas later expanders leaned CD4+. CM and EM subsets held most contracting CD4+ clones; EMRA held CD8+ ones.

The source is an adult woman who had mild COVID-19 (a few samples of this study predate the infection). Cell type and time point are not known. The sequenced material came from PBMCs or a T cell subset sorted from them (not recorded which).

The CDR3 region is CSVEGRGPGYEQYF. As DNA, the CDR3 is TGCAGCGTTGAAGGGCGCGGCCCAGGCTACGAGCAGTACTTC. The genes are TRBV29-1 and TRBJ2-7; no definite D call. This CDR3 region has 14 residues. V was pared by 1 base and J by 3 bases, with 13 bases between. The germline V gene encodes CDR1 SQVTM and CDR2 ANQGSEA.